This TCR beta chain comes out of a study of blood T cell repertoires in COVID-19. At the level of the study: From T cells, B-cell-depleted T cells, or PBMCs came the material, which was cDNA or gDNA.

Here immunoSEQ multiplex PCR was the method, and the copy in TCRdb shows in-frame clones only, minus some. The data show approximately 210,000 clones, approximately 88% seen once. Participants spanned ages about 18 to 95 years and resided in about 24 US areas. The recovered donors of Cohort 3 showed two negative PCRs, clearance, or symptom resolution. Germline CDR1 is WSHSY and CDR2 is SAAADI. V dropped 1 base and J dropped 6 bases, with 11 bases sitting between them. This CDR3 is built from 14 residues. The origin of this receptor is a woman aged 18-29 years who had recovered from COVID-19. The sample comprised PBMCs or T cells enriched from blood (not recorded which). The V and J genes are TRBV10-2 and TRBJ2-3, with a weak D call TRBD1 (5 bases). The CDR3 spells CASSEWGPMDTQYF. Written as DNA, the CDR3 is TGCGCCAGCAGTGAGTGGGGCCCCATGGATACGCAGTATTTT.